This T cell receptor beta chain comes out of a study of OX40 agonist ivuxolimab in advanced cancers. Clones were read by immunoSEQ multiplex PCR, and TCRdb kept only the in-frame ones, dropping some. In the table there are tens of thousands of clones, approximately 91% of which are singletons. Study-level points and caveats: Expanded clones were, on average, more numerous among CD8+ T cells than CD4+. Partial responders treated at 0.1-3.0 mg/kg exhibited clonal expansion among the lowest measured.

To note about this clone: The antigen is not known.

The CDR3 totals 16 residues. The V gene lost 6 bases and the J gene lost 2 bases, with 19 bases spanning the gap. The germline CDR1 and CDR2 sequences are KGHSH and LQKENI. The input for sequencing was CD4+ or CD8+ T cells sorted from blood, taken in a trial of the OX40 agonist ivuxolimab. The source is an adult with an advanced solid tumor such as melanoma, head and neck, liver or kidney cancer. The chain joins TRBV18 to TRBJ1-1, with a weak D call TRBD1 (5 bases). CDR3 region: CASSPNPSGTNTEAFF. Written as DNA, the CDR3 is TGTGCCAGCTCCCCTAATCCATCCGGGACCAACACTGAAGCTTTCTTT.